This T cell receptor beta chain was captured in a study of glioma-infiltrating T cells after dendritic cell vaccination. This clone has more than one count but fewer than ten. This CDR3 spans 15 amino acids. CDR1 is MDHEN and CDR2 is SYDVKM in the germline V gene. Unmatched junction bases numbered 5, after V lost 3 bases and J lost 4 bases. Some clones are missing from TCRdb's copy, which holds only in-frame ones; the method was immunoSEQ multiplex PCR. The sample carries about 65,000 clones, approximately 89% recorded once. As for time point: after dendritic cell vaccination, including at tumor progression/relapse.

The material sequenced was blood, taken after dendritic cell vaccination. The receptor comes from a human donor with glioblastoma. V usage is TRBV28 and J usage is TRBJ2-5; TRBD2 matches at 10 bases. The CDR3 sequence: CASSFLAGGIETQYF. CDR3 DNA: TGTGCCAGCAGTTTTTTAGCGGGAGGAATAGAGACCCAGTACTTC. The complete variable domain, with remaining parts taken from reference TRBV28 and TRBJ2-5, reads DVKVTQSSRYLVKRTGEKVFLECVQDMDHENMFWYRQDPGLGLRLIYFSYDVKMKEKGDIPEGYSVSREKKERFSLILESASTNQTSMYLCASSFLAGGIETQYFGPGTRLLVL.